This T cell receptor beta chain emerged from a study of blood T cell repertoires in COVID-19. Between the trimmed V and J ends, which lost 5 bases and 4 bases, there was a span of 9 bases. The CDR3 is 13 residues long. Profiling relied on immunoSEQ multiplex PCR, and the TCRdb table lists in-frame clones only, not all of them. The table lists around 260,000 clones, approximately 86% of them singletons. V and J are TRBV12-3 or TRBV12-4 and TRBJ2-1; tentatively, D is TRBD1 (6 bases). Sequencing was performed on peripheral blood. This receptor was taken from a woman between 55 and 75 years old with COVID-19, enrolled during active disease. CDR3 bases: TGTGCCAGCAGTACCCAGGGGTACAATGAGCAGTTCTTC. This translates into CASSTQGYNEQFF.